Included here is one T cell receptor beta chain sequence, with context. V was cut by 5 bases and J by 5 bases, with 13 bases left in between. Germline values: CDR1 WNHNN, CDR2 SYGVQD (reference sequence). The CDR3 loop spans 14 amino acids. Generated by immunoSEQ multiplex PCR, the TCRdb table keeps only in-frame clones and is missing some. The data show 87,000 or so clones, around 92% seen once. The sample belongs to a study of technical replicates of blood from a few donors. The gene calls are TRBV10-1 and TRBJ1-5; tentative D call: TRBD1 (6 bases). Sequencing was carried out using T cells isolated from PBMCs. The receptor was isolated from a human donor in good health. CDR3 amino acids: CASSFGRGDQPQHF. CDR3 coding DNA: TGCGCCAGCAGTTTTGGCAGGGGCGATCAGCCCCAGCATTTT.